This T cell receptor beta chain emerged from a study of T cell repertoires in cytomegalovirus infection. Background on the study: Indicated by public TCR beta signatures were CMV infection and matching HLA type.

The CDR3 is 12 residues long. Germline lookup yields CDR1 SGHDT and CDR2 YYEEEE. Trimming pared 4 bases from V and 6 bases from J, leaving 11 bases between. TCRdb used MiXCR to reprocess the reads, holding one entry per CDR3 protein. The data hold some 320,000 distinct CDR3 sequences, with just under 30% observed a single time. Study-level points and caveats: The study identified carriers of CMV plus the relevant HLA from cumulative public TCR beta family frequency. The ex vivo response was dominated by HLA-C-restricted CMV-specific TCR beta clonotypes.

Details on this clonotype: Antigen unknown.

This chain uses TRBV5-6 with TRBJ2-7, with D hard to call. The source was cultured PBMCs, collected from culture after CMV antigen stimulation. The receptor was isolated from a human donor in good health (CMV status not recorded). Some clones in this sample may be carry-over from other donors' samples. DNA for the CDR3: TGTGCCAGCAGCGCGACCGGCGTCGAGCAGTACTTC. Its protein is CASSATGVEQYF.